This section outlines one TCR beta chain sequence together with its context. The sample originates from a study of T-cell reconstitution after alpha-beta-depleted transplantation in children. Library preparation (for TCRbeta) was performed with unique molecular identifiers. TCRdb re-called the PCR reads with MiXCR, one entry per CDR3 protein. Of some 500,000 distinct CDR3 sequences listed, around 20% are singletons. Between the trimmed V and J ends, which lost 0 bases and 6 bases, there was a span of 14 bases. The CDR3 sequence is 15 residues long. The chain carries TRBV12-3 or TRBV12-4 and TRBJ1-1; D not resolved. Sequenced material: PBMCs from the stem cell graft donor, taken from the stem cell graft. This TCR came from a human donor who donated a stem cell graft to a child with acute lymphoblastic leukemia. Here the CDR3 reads CASSLAGLVNAEAFF. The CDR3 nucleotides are TGTGCCAGCAGTTTAGCGGGGTTGGTCAACGCTGAAGCTTTCTTT.